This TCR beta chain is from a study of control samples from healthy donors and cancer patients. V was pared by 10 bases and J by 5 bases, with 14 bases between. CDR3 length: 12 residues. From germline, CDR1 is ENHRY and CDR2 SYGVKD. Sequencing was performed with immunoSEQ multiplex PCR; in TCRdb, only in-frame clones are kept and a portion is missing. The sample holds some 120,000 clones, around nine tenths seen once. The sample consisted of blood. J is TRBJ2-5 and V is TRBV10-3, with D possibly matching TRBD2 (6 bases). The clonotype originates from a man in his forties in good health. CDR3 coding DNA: TGTGCCACCGGGACTGATGATGAGACCCAGTACTTC. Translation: CATGTDDETQYF.